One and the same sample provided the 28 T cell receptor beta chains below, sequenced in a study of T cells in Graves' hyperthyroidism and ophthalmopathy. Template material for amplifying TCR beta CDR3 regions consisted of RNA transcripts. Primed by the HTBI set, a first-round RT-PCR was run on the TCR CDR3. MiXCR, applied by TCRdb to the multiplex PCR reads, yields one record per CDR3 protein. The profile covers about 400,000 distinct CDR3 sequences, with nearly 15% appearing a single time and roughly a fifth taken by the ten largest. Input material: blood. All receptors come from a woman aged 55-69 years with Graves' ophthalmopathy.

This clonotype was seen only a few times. The CDR3 reads CASSTDRGPSQGYTF. The CDR3 DNA is TGTGCCAGCAGCACGGACAGGGGGCCGTCACAGGGCTACACCTTC. The rearrangement joins TRBV13 to TRBJ1-2, with 11 nucleotides matching TRBD1. Germline trimming cut 5 bases from V and 8 bases from J; bases unmatched to any gene: 10. The germline CDR1 and CDR2 sequences are PRHDT and FYEKMQ (reference sequence). There are 15 residues in the CDR3.

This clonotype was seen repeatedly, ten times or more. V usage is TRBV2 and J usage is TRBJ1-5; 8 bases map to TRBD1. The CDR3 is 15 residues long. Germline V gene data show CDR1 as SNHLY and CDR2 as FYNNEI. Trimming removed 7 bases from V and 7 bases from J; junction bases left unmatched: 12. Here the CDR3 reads CASKPVTGAGQPQHF. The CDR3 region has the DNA TGTGCCAGCAAGCCCGTGACAGGGGCGGGCCAGCCCCAGCATTTT. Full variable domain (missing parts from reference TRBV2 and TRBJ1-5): EPEVTQTPSHQVTQMGQEVILRCVPISNHLYFYWYRQILGQKVEFLVSFYNNEISEKSEIFDDQFSVERPDGSNFTLKIRSTKLEDSAMYFCASKPVTGAGQPQHFGDGTRLSIL.

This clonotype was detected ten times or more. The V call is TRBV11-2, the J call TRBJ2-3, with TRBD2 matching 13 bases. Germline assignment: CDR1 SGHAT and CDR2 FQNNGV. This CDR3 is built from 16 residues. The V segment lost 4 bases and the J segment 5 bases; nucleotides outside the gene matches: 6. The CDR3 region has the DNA TGTGCCAGCAGCTCCGGACTAGCGGGGGTGGGAGATACGCAGTATTTT. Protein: CASSSGLAGVGDTQYF.

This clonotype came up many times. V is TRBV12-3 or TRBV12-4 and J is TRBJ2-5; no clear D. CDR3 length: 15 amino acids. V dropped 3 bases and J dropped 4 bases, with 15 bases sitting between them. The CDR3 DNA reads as TGTGCCAGCAGTTTTGAGACCCGCCGGATAGAGACCCAGTACTTC. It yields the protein CASSFETRRIETQYF.

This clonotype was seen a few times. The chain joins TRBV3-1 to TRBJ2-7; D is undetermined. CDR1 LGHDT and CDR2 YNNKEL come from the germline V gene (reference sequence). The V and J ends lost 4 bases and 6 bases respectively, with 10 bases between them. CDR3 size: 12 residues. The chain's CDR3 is CASSRVASEQYF. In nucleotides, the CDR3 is TGTGCCAGCAGCCGGGTCGCGAGCGAGCAGTACTTC.

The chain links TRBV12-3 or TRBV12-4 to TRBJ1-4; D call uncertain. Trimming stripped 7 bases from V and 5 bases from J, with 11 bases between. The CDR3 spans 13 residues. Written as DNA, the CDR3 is TGTGCCAGCACCAGACCGGGAAATGAAAAACTGTTTTTT. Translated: CASTRPGNEKLFF.

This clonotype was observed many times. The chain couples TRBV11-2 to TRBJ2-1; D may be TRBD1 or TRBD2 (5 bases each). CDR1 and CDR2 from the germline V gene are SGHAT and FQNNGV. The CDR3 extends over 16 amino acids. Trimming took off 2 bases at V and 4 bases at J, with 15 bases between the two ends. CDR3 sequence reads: CASSLILGTGYNEQFF. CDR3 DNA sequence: TGTGCCAGCAGCTTAATACTCGGGACGGGGTACAATGAGCAGTTCTTC. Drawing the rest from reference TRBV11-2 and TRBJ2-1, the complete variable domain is EAGVAQSPRYKIIEKRQSVAFWCNPISGHATLYWYQQILGQGPKLLIQFQNNGVVDDSQLPKDRFSAERLKGVDSTLKIQPAKLEDSAVYLCASSLILGTGYNEQFFGPGTRLTVL.

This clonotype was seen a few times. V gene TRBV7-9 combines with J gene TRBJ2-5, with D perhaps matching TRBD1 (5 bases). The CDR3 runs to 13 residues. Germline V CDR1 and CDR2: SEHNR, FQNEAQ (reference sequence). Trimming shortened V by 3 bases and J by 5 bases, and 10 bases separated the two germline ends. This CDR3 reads CASSFDSMETQYF. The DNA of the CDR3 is TGTGCCAGCAGCTTTGACAGCATGGAGACCCAGTACTTC.

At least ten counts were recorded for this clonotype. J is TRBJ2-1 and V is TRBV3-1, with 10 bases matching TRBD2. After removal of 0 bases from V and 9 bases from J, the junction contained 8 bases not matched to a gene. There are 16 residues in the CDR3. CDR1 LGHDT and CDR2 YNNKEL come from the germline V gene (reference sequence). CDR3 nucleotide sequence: TGTGCCAGCAGCCAAGACGGAGCGGGAGGGCGGGGTGAGCAGTTCTTC. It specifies CASSQDGAGGRGEQFF.

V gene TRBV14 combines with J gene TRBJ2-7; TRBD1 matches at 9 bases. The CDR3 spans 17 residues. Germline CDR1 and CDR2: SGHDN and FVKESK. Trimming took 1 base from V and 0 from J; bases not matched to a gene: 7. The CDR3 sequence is CASSQVGTGQNSYEQYF. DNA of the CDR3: TGTGCCAGCAGCCAAGTTGGGACAGGGCAGAACTCCTACGAGCAGTACTTC.

The CDR3 coding sequence is TGTGCCAGCAGCCCCCGGACCGCAACTAATGAAAAACTGTTTTTT. Its protein is CASSPRTATNEKLFF. The rearrangement joins TRBV7-9 to TRBJ1-4, with D uncertain. Between the trimmed V and J ends, which lost 5 bases and 0 bases, there was a span of 10 bases. The CDR3 loop spans 15 amino acids. The germline CDR1 and CDR2 sequences are SEHNR and FQNEAQ (reference sequence).

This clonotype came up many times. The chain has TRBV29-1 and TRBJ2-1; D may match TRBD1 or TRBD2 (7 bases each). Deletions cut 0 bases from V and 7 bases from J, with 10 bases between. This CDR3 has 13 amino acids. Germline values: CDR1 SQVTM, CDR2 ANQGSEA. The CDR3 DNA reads TGCAGCGTTGAAGATCAGGGGGGGAATGAGCAGTTCTTC. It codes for CSVEDQGGNEQFF.

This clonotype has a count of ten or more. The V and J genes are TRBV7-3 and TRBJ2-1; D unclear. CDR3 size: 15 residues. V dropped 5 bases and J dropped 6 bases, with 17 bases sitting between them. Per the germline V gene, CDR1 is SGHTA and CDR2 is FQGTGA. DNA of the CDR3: TGTGCCAGCAGCCCCGGCCCAGTAAGTGGCAATGAGCAGTTCTTC. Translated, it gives CASSPGPVSGNEQFF.

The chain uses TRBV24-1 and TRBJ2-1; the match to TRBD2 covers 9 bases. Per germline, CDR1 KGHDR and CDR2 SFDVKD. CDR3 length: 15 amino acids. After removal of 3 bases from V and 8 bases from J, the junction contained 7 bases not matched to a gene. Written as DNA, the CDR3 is TGTGCCACCAGTGATCGGGGACTAGCTGTAGATGAGCAGTTCTTC. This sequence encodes CATSDRGLAVDEQFF.

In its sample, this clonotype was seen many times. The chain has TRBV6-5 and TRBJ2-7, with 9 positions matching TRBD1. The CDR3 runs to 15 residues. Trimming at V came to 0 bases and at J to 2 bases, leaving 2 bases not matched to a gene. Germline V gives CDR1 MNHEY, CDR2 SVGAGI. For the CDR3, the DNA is TGTGCCAGCAGTTACTCCGGGACAGGGACCTACGAGCAGTACTTC. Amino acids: CASSYSGTGTYEQYF.

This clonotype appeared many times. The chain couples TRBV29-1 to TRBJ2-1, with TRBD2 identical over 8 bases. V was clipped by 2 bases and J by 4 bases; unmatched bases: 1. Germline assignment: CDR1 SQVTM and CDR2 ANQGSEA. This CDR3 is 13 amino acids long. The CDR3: CSVEPGGYNEQFF. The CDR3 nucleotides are TGCAGCGTTGAACCGGGGGGGTACAATGAGCAGTTCTTC.

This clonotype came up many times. In DNA form, the CDR3 reads TGTGCCAGCACTTCCCTCTTGTTAGGCGGGAGGGTAGGTGAGCAGTTCTTC. Amino acids: CASTSLLLGGRVGEQFF. The chain uses TRBV28 and TRBJ2-1; 9 bases match TRBD2. V shed 7 bases and J 9 bases; nucleotides not matched to a gene: 19. Germline-derived CDR1 and CDR2 are MDHEN and SYDVKM. The CDR3 length is 17 residues.

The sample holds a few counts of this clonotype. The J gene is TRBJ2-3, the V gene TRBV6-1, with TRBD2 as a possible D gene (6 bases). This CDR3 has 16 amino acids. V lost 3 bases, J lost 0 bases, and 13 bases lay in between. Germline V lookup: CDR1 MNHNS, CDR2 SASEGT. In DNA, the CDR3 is TGTGCCAGCAGTGACTATAGCGGTCCTAGCACAGATACGCAGTATTTT. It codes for CASSDYSGPSTDTQYF.

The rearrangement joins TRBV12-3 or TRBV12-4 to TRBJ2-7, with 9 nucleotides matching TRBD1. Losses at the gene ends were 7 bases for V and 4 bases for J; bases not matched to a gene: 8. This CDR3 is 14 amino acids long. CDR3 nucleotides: TGTGCCAGCACCTCCGGGACAGGGCCTTACGAGCAGTACTTC. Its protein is CASTSGTGPYEQYF.

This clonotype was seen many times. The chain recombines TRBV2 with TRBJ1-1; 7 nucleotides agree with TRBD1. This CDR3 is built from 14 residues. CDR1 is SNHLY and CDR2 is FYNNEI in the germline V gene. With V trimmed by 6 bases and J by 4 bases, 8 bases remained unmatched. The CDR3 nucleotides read TGTGCCAGCAGGGGCCCAGGGGGAGCCACTGAAGCTTTCTTT. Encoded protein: CASRGPGGATEAFF.

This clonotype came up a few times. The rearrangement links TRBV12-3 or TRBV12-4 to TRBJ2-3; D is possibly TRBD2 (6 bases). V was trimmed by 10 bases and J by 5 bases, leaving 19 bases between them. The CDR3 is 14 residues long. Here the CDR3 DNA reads TGTGCCACCGCCTGGAGGACCGGGGGAGATACGCAGTATTTT. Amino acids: CATAWRTGGDTQYF.

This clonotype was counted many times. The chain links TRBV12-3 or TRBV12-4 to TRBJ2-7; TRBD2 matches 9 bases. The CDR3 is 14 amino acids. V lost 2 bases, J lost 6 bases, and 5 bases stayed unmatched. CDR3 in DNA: TGTGCCAGCAGTTTAAGCGCGGGAGGGGCCGAGCAGTACTTC. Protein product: CASSLSAGGAEQYF.

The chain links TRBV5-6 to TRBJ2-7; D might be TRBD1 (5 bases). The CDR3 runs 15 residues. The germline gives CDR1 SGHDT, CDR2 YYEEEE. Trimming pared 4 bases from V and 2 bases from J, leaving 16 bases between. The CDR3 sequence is CASSSRVGVTYEQYF. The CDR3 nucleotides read TGTGCCAGCAGCAGCAGGGTAGGAGTTACCTACGAGCAGTACTTC.

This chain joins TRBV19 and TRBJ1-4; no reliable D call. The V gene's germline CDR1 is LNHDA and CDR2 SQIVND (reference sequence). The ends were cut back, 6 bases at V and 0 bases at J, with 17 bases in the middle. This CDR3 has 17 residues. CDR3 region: CASRPDAPVSTNEKLFF. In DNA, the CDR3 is TGTGCCAGTAGACCTGACGCCCCTGTTTCAACTAATGAAAAACTGTTTTTT.

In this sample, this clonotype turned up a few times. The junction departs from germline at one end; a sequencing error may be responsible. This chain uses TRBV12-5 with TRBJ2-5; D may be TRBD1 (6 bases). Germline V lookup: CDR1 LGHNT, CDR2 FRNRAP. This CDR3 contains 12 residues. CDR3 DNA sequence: TGTGCTAGTGGTTTGACCGTTTGGACAGTCAACTTC. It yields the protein CASGLTVWTVNF. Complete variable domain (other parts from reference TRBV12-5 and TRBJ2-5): DARVTQTPRHKVTEMGQEVTMRCQPILGHNTVFWYRQTMMQGLELLAYFRNRAPLDDSGMPKDRFSAEMPDATLATLKIQPSEPRDSAVYFCASGLTVWTVNFGPGTRLLVL.

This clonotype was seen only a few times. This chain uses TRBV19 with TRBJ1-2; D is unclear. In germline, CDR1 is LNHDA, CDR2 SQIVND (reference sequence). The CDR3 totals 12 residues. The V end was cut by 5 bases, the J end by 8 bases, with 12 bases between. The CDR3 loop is CASSGQVVGYTF. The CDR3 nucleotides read TGTGCCAGTAGTGGGCAGGTTGTCGGCTACACCTTC.

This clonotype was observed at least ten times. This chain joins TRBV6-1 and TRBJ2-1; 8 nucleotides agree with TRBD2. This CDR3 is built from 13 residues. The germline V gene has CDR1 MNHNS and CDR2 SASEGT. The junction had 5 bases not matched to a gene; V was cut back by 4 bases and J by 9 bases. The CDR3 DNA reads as TGTGCCAGCAGTGTGAAGCGGGAGCTTGAGCAGTTCTTC. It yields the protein CASSVKRELEQFF.

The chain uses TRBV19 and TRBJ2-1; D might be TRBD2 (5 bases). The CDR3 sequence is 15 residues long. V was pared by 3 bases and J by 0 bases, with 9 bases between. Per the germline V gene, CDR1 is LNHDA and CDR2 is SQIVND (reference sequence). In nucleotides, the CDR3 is TGTGCCAGTAGTATCAAAACTAGCTCCTACAATGAGCAGTTCTTC. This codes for CASSIKTSSYNEQFF.